The sequence of this TCR beta chain was determined in a study of OX40 agonist ivuxolimab in advanced cancers. At the level of the whole study: Ivuxolimab was an agonistic, fully human IgG2 monoclonal antibody directed against OX40 (CD134), a costimulatory receptor. Intravenous ivuxolimab was administered to patients every 2 weeks at six dose levels: 0.01, 0.1, 0.3, 1.5, 3 and 10 mg/kg. Among the approximately 50 dose-escalation patients, 19 had hepatocellular carcinoma, about 15 melanoma, 9 renal cell carcinoma and 9 head and neck cancer. A male proportion of around 80% and a mean age of approximately 62 years, ranging from 23 to 79, were recorded for the dose-escalation cohort. Patients were allowed to have had prior anti-PD-1, anti-PD-L1 or anti-CTLA-4 therapy, and 30% to 40% of the dose-escalation patients had previously received checkpoint inhibitors. Partial responses occurred in three dose-escalation patients: two with cutaneous melanoma and one with hepatocellular carcinoma. The purpose of peripheral TCRbeta sequencing was to test whether ivuxolimab changed TCR sequence diversity and led to clonal T-cell expansion. The paper covers the monotherapy dose-escalation part of the phase I ivuxolimab trial, which included N of about 51 patients.

V loses 4 bases of germline sequence and J loses 5 bases, and the interval between the two ends is 20 bases. There are 17 amino acids in the CDR3, from cysteine to phenylalanine inclusive. Solely the CDR3 DNA is kept, with 51 bases framed from the first base. The germline V gene encodes CDR1 MGHRA and CDR2 YSYEKL. Genomic DNA was isolated from the sorted cells so that the TCRbeta CDR3 region could be sequenced. TCRbeta CDR3 regions were sequenced using the immunoSEQ Assay. TCRdb retrieved this table from immuneACCESS and kept in-frame rearrangements only. Not all clones are present; in checked studies, unresolved V genes account for under half, and no reason is known for the remainder. The sample data list about 31,000 clones, and 90% to 95% of these were observed just once. The top ten clonotypes cover over 4% of the sample. Results and caveats for the whole study, not just this receptor: Antigen specificity was not determined for the clonally expanded peripheral T cells. After ivuxolimab, CD8+ T cells had more expanded clones than CD4+ T cells on average. In the 0.1-3.0 mg/kg groups, partial responders had among the lowest normalized peripheral clonal expansion, particularly in CD8+ T cells. Clonal expansion of both CD4+ and CD8+ blood T cells was observed from baseline to week 6 at doses 0.1 to 3.0 mg/kg. Low levels of normalized T-cell clonal expansion were also seen in some patients who did not respond.

Remarks on this clone: Which antigen it targets is not known. No base qualities exist here, and no much larger clone lies one base off it.

The trial excluded patients who had a history of autoimmune disease or were on systemic immunosuppression. Peripheral blood for TCR sequencing was drawn from every dose cohort at baseline, at cycle 4 day 1 and at cycle 7 day 1. The samples were taken from a phase I, first-in-human, multicenter, open-label dose-escalation trial of ivuxolimab. The trial enrolled adults with locally advanced or metastatic head and neck squamous cell, hepatocellular, melanoma or renal cell carcinoma. Before TCR sequencing, CD4+ T cells and CD8+ T cells were sorted from peripheral blood as separate populations. This clonotype was sampled from an adult with an advanced solid tumor such as melanoma, head and neck, liver or kidney cancer. Sequencing was performed on CD4+ or CD8+ T cells sorted from blood, taken in a trial of the OX40 agonist ivuxolimab. The rearranged segments are TRBV4-1 and TRBJ2-2, and perhaps TRBD2 as D gene, on 6 matching bases. The base sequence is TGCGCCAGCAGCCCCAGCCGGCGGGGCCTTTGGACCGGGGAGCTGTTTTTT. Its translation reads: CASSPSRRGLWTGELFF.